The entry below gives a single T cell receptor beta chain sequence along with its context. Its antigen is not identified. The data belong to a study of T cell responses to AZD1222 COVID-19 vaccine. General study findings and limits: When two AZD1222 doses had been given, Spike-specific TCR breadth and depth rose. The study found vaccine-associated CD4 TCRs spanning spike, dominant at 160-218 and 743-854. Mostly white British, mostly female donors; authors suggested clonal diversity may be underestimated. Repertoires in all cases were sampled only once the peak T cell response had passed.

Sequenced by immunoSEQ multiplex PCR; TCRdb stores in-frame clones only, minus some. The data show 150,000 to 180,000 clones, with 85% to 90% seen just once and 4.5% to 6% held by the top ten. CDR1 SSHAT and CDR2 FNYEAQ come from the germline V gene (reference sequence). Between the trimmed V and J ends, which lost 8 bases and 5 bases, there was a span of 9 bases. The CDR3 totals 11 residues. The clonotype originates from an adult in good health. This chain joins TRBV7-7 and TRBJ2-5, with D tentatively TRBD2 (6 bases). The sequencing used peripheral blood, collected on day 0 of MenACWY control vaccination. CDR3 sequence reads: CASGGEETQYF. Written as DNA, the CDR3 is TGTGCCAGCGGAGGGGAGGAGACCCAGTACTTC.